These 27 T cell receptor beta chains originate from one sample sequenced in a study of blood T cell repertoires in COVID-19 (dated by TCRdb to the early 2020s). The method was the immunoSEQ multiplex PCR assay. Imported from immuneACCESS, the table was reduced by TCRdb to in-frame sequences with V and J called. These copies leave out some clones; in studies compared against another copy, an unresolved V gene accounts for under half, and the cause of the remainder is not known. Across this sample there are about 380,000 clones, with roughly 90% seen only once. Of the sample, 0.95% to 1.5% falls within the top ten clones. What was sequenced was peripheral blood. The receptors come from a man between 35 and 55 years old with acute or convalescent COVID-19.

This sequence joins TRBV5-5 and TRBJ2-1; D perhaps matches TRBD1 (5 bases). Germline V gene data show CDR1 as SGHKS and CDR2 as YYEKEE (reference sequence). V lost 2 bases and J 3 bases, leaving 15 bases between the germline ends. The CDR3 totals 16 residues. CDR3 residues: CASSLDSRNGYNEQFF. CDR3 nucleotide sequence: TGTGCCAGCAGCTTAGACAGTCGTAACGGCTACAATGAGCAGTTCTTC.

This clone was seen just once. The chain uses TRBV27 and TRBJ2-1; 8 positions agree with TRBD1. The germline V gene encodes CDR1 MNHEY and CDR2 SMNVEV (reference sequence). J gave up 6 bases and V 6 bases, and 7 bases lay outside the gene matches. This CDR3 has 14 amino acids. The CDR3 reads CASRWQGAGNEQFF. The CDR3 DNA reads TGTGCCAGCAGGTGGCAGGGGGCGGGCAATGAGCAGTTCTTC.

This chain connects TRBV18 to TRBJ2-1; weak D call: TRBD1 (6 bases). The CDR3 totals 15 residues. The germline V and J ends were trimmed by 3 bases and 3 bases, with 12 bases remaining between them. CDR1 is KGHSH, CDR2 LQKENI, per germline. The CDR3 bases are TGTGCCAGCTCACCCCGACAGGTGATCTACAATGAGCAGTTCTTC. Protein product: CASSPRQVIYNEQFF.

This sequence joins TRBV19 and TRBJ1-4; D is possibly TRBD1 (5 bases). Germline assignment: CDR1 LNHDA and CDR2 SQIVND (reference sequence). Trimming removed 2 bases from V and 1 base from J, with 14 bases in between. The length of the CDR3 is 17 residues. This chain's CDR3 is CASSIRPREGTNEKLFF. The DNA for the CDR3 is TGTGCCAGTAGTATACGGCCCAGGGAGGGAACTAATGAAAAACTGTTTTTT. Drawing the rest from reference TRBV19 and TRBJ1-4, the complete variable domain is DGGITQSPKYLFRKEGQNVTLSCEQNLNHDAMYWYRQDPGQGLRLIYYSQIVNDFQKGDIAEGYSVSREKKESFPLTVTSAQKNPTAFYLCASSIRPREGTNEKLFFGSGTQLSVL.

This chain connects TRBV9 to TRBJ1-2; D not resolved. The CDR3 has 13 residues. Germline V lookup: CDR1 SGDLS, CDR2 YYNGEE. V dropped 0 bases and J dropped 4 bases, with 7 bases sitting between them. As DNA, the CDR3 is TGTGCCAGCAGCGTAGGGGCTGGCTATGGCTACACCTTC. Amino acids: CASSVGAGYGYTF.

The rearrangement uses TRBV9 and TRBJ2-7; tentatively, D is TRBD2 (7 bases). V lost 4 bases and J lost 4, with 15 bases in between. CDR3 length: 14 residues. Per the germline V gene, CDR1 is SGDLS and CDR2 is YYNGEE. CDR3 in amino acids: CASSREGGRYEQYF. The CDR3 DNA reads as TGTGCCAGCAGCCGCGAGGGGGGGCGATACGAGCAGTACTTC.

The chain has TRBV7-3 and TRBJ2-1, with 7 positions matching TRBD2. Per the germline V gene, CDR1 is SGHTA and CDR2 is FQGTGA. The length of the CDR3 is 15 residues. Unmatched junction bases numbered 10, after V lost 4 bases and J lost 7 bases. CDR3 sequence reads: CASSSYLGLENEQFF. For the CDR3, the DNA is TGTGCCAGCAGCTCTTACCTCGGACTAGAAAATGAGCAGTTCTTC.

The chain links TRBV3-1 (or the pseudogene TRBV3-2) to TRBJ2-5; TRBD1 might be the D (6 bases). CDR1 and CDR2 (germline): LGHDT, YNNKEL (reference sequence). This CDR3 is built from 15 residues. V lost 4 bases, J lost 2 bases, and 14 bases lay in between. CDR3 coding DNA: TGTGCCAGCAGCCTGGACAGACTGACACAAGAGACCCAGTACTTC. Its protein product is CASSLDRLTQETQYF.

This rearrangement joins TRBV11-2 to TRBJ1-1; tentative D call: TRBD1 (6 bases). This CDR3 has 14 amino acids. Germline V gene lookup returns CDR1 SGHAT and CDR2 FQNNGV. The V gene lost 6 bases and the J gene lost 5 bases, with 16 bases spanning the gap. The CDR3 coding sequence is TGTGCCAGCAGGCTACTCGGGGGGCGGACTGAAGCTTTCTTT. As protein: CASRLLGGRTEAFF.

This CDR3 reads CATSRGGGGRPDGSYNEQFF. For the CDR3, the DNA is TGTGCCACCAGCAGAGGAGGTGGCGGGAGGCCGGACGGGTCCTACAATGAGCAGTTCTTC. The rearrangement links TRBV15 to TRBJ2-1, with 8 nucleotides matching TRBD2. The CDR3 extends over 20 amino acids. Germline CDR1 is LNHNV and CDR2 is YYDKDF (reference sequence). J gave up 1 base and V 1 base, and 15 bases lay outside the gene matches. Full variable domain (rest looked up from reference TRBV15 and TRBJ2-1): DAMVIQNPRYQVTQFGKPVTLSCSQTLNHNVMYWYQQKSSQAPKLLFHYYDKDFNNEADTPDNFQSRRPNTSFCFLDIRSPGLGDTAMYLCATSRGGGGRPDGSYNEQFFGPGTRLTVL.

J is TRBJ1-5 and V is TRBV12-2; TRBD1, the table's D call, was not compared with the DNA. TRBV12-2 is marked as a pseudogene. The CDR3 loop spans 17 amino acids. The chain's CDR3 is CASRSTQDRDSNQPQHF. The CDR3 DNA reads as TGTGCAAGTCGCTCAACACAGGACAGGGATAGCAATCAGCCCCAGCATTTT.

The chain uses TRBV28 and TRBJ2-5, with 8 bases aligning to TRBD2. The CDR3 runs to 14 residues. Germline assignment: CDR1 MDHEN and CDR2 SYDVKM. Trimming removed 3 bases from V and 4 bases from J; junction bases left unmatched: 4. This CDR3 reads CASSFSGGSETQYF. DNA for the CDR3: TGTGCCAGCAGTTTCTCGGGGGGGTCAGAGACCCAGTACTTC.

V gene TRBV4-1 combines with J gene TRBJ1-2; D gene uncertain. Per germline, CDR1 MGHRA and CDR2 YSYEKL. V was shortened by 3 bases and J by 8 bases, with 16 bases between the two germline ends. The CDR3 loop spans 14 amino acids. CDR3 coding DNA: TGCGCCAGCAGCCAGCCGGGGAGCCGCAGCGGCTACACCTTC. This codes for CASSQPGSRSGYTF.

This clone showed up just once. The V and J genes are TRBV19 and TRBJ1-5; D not certain. Germline CDR1 and CDR2: LNHDA and SQIVND (reference sequence). V was pared by 3 bases and J by 2 bases, with 8 bases between. The CDR3 extends over 14 amino acids. The DNA for the CDR3 is TGTGCCAGTAGTATGGGCCAGGGCAATCAGCCCCAGCATTTT. Residues: CASSMGQGNQPQHF. The full variable domain, in which reference TRBV19 and TRBJ1-5 provide the parts outside the CDR3, is DGGITQSPKYLFRKEGQNVTLSCEQNLNHDAMYWYRQDPGQGLRLIYYSQIVNDFQKGDIAEGYSVSREKKESFPLTVTSAQKNPTAFYLCASSMGQGNQPQHFGDGTRLSIL.

The chain combines TRBV5-1 with TRBJ1-1; D remains unclear. Germline CDR1 reads SGHRS; CDR2 reads YFSETQ. The germline V and J ends were trimmed by 4 bases and 0 bases, with 10 bases remaining between them. The length of the CDR3 is 14 residues. In nucleotides, the CDR3 is TGCGCCAGCAGCCGCACGGGAATGAACACTGAAGCTTTCTTT. Its translation is CASSRTGMNTEAFF.

The chain uses TRBV7-9 and TRBJ2-7, with 9 positions matching TRBD2. From germline, CDR1 is SEHNR and CDR2 FQNEAQ (reference sequence). Trimming cost V 5 bases and J 3 bases; bases outside gene matches: 11. This CDR3 comprises 16 residues. CDR3 coding DNA: TGTGCCAGCAGCCCCATTATAGCGGGAGCTAGCTACGAGCAGTACTTC. This codes for CASSPIIAGASYEQYF.

J is TRBJ1-2 and V is TRBV2; D not resolved. Germline V gives CDR1 SNHLY, CDR2 FYNNEI. V lost 5 bases to trimming and J lost 5 bases, with 9 bases between them. This CDR3 has 12 residues. CDR3 sequence (DNA): TGTGCCAGCAGTCCGGGTTCTTATGGCTACACCTTC. Protein sequence: CASSPGSYGYTF. The complete variable domain, with remaining parts taken from reference TRBV2 and TRBJ1-2, reads EPEVTQTPSHQVTQMGQEVILRCVPISNHLYFYWYRQILGQKVEFLVSFYNNEISEKSEIFDDQFSVERPDGSNFTLKIRSTKLEDSAMYFCASSPGSYGYTFGSGTRLTVV.

This rearrangement joins TRBV6-4 to TRBJ2-3, with TRBD1 matching 11 bases. There are 18 residues in the CDR3. Germline CDR1 and CDR2: MRHNA and SNTAGT. V gave up 4 bases and J gave up 0 bases; unmatched junction bases: 9. CDR3 sequence (DNA): TGTGCCAGCAGTGGCGTTGCCGGGACAGGGGGGAGCACAGATACGCAGTATTTT. Translating it yields CASSGVAGTGGSTDTQYF.

The rearrangement joins TRBV9 to TRBJ2-7; possible D gene TRBD2, 6 bases. This CDR3 is built from 15 residues. Germline-derived CDR1 and CDR2 are SGDLS and YYNGEE. Between the trimmed V and J ends, which lost 0 bases and 0 bases, there was a span of 10 bases. CDR3 DNA: TGTGCCAGCAGCGTAGAGGCGGGAAGCTCCTACGAGCAGTACTTC. It encodes CASSVEAGSSYEQYF.

In this sample, this clone turned up a few times. V and J are TRBV4-2 and TRBJ1-1; tentatively, D is TRBD1 (6 bases). The V gene lost 7 bases and the J gene lost 3 bases, with 12 bases spanning the gap. The CDR3 is made up of 13 amino acids. The germline gives CDR1 LGHNA, CDR2 YNFKEQ. CDR3: CASTWEGDTEAFF. CDR3 bases: TGTGCCAGCACCTGGGAGGGGGACACTGAAGCTTTCTTT.

The CDR3 DNA sequence: TGTGCCAGCAGTTCCGGGACAGGGATCACAGATACGCAGTATTTT. It yields the protein CASSSGTGITDTQYF. The V call is TRBV5-8, the J call TRBJ2-3, with TRBD1 matching over 9 bases. CDR1 SGHTS and CDR2 YDEGEE come from the germline V gene. CDR3 length equals 15 residues. The V and J ends lost 5 bases and 2 bases, in that order; junction bases with no gene match: 6.

CDR3 in amino acids: CASSQEGRGQGNQYSNQPQHF. DNA of the CDR3: TGTGCCAGCAGCCAAGAGGGGAGAGGACAGGGGAATCAGTATAGCAATCAGCCCCAGCATTTT. V and J are TRBV3-1 (or the pseudogene TRBV3-2) and TRBJ1-5; 9 bases agree with TRBD1. The CDR3 length is 21 residues. Germline CDR1 reads LGHDT; CDR2 reads YNNKEL (reference sequence). With 0 bases clipped from V and 0 bases from J, the junction kept 15 bases outside the gene matches.

The chain recombines TRBV29-1 with TRBJ2-5; 9 positions match TRBD1. In germline, CDR1 is SQVTM, CDR2 ANQGSEA. V gave up 6 bases and J gave up 5 bases; unmatched junction bases: 7. This CDR3 contains 13 residues. This chain's CDR3 is CSVGGQGRETQYF. The CDR3 DNA sequence: TGCAGCGTGGGGGGACAGGGAAGGGAGACCCAGTACTTC.

The chain uses TRBV19 and TRBJ1-2; 8 nucleotides align to TRBD1. The ends lost 4 bases at V and 2 bases at J; junction bases unmatched: 12. Germline lookup yields CDR1 LNHDA and CDR2 SQIVND (reference sequence). The CDR3 is 17 residues long. The CDR3 spells CASSTSRTGLRNYGYTF. The CDR3 nucleotides read TGTGCCAGTAGTACCTCCCGGACAGGGTTACGCAACTATGGCTACACCTTC.

This clone appeared a single time. The chain links TRBV18 to TRBJ1-3; no definite D call. This CDR3 region has 14 residues. Per germline, CDR1 KGHSH and CDR2 LQKENI. The V and J ends lost 2 bases and 2 bases respectively, with 7 bases between them. The CDR3 bases are TGTGCCAGCTCACCAGGGCTTACTGGAAACACCATATATTTT. Translation: CASSPGLTGNTIYF.

The V call is TRBV18, the J call TRBJ1-5; D is ambiguous. The CDR3 extends over 16 amino acids. CDR1 is KGHSH and CDR2 is LQKENI in the germline V gene. V lost 3 bases and J lost 1, with 13 bases in between. The CDR3 region is CASSPSLGASNQPQHF. CDR3 DNA sequence: TGTGCCAGCTCACCGTCCCTGGGAGCGAGCAATCAGCCCCAGCATTTT.

This sequence joins TRBV2 and TRBJ1-5, with a possible D match to TRBD1 (6 bases). V was shortened by 3 bases and J by 5 bases, with 14 bases between the two germline ends. The CDR3 consists of 15 residues. Germline CDR1 SNHLY, CDR2 FYNNEI. The CDR3 sequence is CASSEVGTLHQPQHF. The CDR3, as DNA: TGTGCCAGCAGTGAGGTAGGGACACTCCATCAGCCCCAGCATTTT.